This record looks at one TCR beta chain sequence and its context. This sample was included in a study of blood T cell repertoires in COVID-19. Looking at the study overall: Sites in the United States, Italy and Spain provided acute and convalescent COVID-19 samples. T cells, B-cell-depleted T cells, or PBMCs supplied cDNA or gDNA.

From germline, CDR1 is MGHDK and CDR2 SYGVNS. The V gene lost 1 base and the J gene lost 5 bases, with 14 bases spanning the gap. The CDR3 consists of 15 residues. In the original processing: Amplification of reference gene primers was used by the study to estimate nucleated cell counts. Clones were read by immunoSEQ multiplex PCR, and TCRdb kept only the in-frame ones, dropping some. Clonal size and the V and J genes are those of that table, whereas D and trimming came from the DNA. The repertoire holds about 49,000 clones, with roughly 90% as singletons. The sequenced material came from peripheral blood. This TCR came from a man older than 75 with acute or convalescent COVID-19. V and J are TRBV25-1 and TRBJ2-5, with D possibly TRBD1 on 7 matching bases. CDR3 region: CASSEWKGAGETQYF. The DNA for the CDR3 is TGTGCCAGCAGTGAATGGAAGGGGGCGGGGGAGACCCAGTACTTC.